This TCR beta chain came from a study of response to subunit inactivated influenza vaccine. Concerning this clonotype itself: Its target is unknown.

Germline V CDR1 and CDR2: DFQATT, SNEGSKA (reference sequence). The CDR3 is 16 amino acids. The V and J ends lost 5 bases and 4 bases respectively, with 21 bases between them. TCRdb reprocessed the RT-PCR reads via MiXCR and lists one record per CDR3 protein. The data show roughly 790,000 distinct CDR3 sequences, about 20% seen once. Notes on the study in general: Seasonal influenza vaccination, on each occasion, was suggested by the authors to recruit few new T cells.

The specimen comprised PBMCs from blood, sampled 5 to 6 days after vaccination. The rearrangement joins TRBV20-1 to TRBJ2-1; possibly TRBD2 for D (5 bases). This receptor was obtained from a man between 45 and 60 years old who received an inactivated influenza vaccine. In DNA, the CDR3 is TGCAGTGCTGACCCGACTATTGACTCGAGATACAATGAGCAGTTCTTC. Translating it yields CSADPTIDSRYNEQFF.